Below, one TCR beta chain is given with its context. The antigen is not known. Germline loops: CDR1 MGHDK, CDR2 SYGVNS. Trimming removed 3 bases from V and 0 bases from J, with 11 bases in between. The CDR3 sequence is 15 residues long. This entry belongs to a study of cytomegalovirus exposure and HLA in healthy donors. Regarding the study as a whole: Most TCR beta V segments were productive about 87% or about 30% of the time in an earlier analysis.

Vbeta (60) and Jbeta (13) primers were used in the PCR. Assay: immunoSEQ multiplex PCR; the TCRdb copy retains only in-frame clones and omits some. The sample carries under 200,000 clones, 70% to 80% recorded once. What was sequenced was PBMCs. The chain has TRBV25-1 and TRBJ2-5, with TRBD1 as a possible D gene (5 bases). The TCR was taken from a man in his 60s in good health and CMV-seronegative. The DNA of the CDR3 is TGTGCCAGCAGTGACCACAGGCTGTACCAAGAGACCCAGTACTTC. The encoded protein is CASSDHRLYQETQYF.